This entry lists 17 T cell receptor beta chains sequenced from one sample in a study of human T cells and chemical hapten exposure. Time point specified: pre-sensitization, week 0. The treatment here: therapeutic diphenylcyclopropenone sensitization with weekly scalp DPC. A single record per CDR3 protein comes from TCRdb applying MiXCR to the RACE reads. The repertoire holds tens of thousands of distinct CDR3 sequences, 9.4% seen once, with about 14% in the top ten. Sequences were derived from whole blood, sampled in connection with sensitization to the hapten diphenylcyclopropenone (DPC). The source of these receptors is a woman aged 40 to 55 with alopecia areata. Some clones in this sample may be carry-over from other donors' samples.

Concerning this clonotype: At one of its ends the junction is not consistent with the germline gene, which may arise from a read error. The chain links TRBV7-2 to TRBJ1-3, with D unresolved. Looked up from germline, CDR1 is SGHTA and CDR2 is FQGNSA. The CDR3 sequence is 14 residues long. The CDR3 sequence is CASSLVGTAGIISF. In DNA, the CDR3 is TGTGCCAGCAGCTTAGTCGGTACGGCTGGAATTATAAGTTTT. Filled out from reference TRBV7-2 and TRBJ1-3, the complete variable domain reads GAGVSQSPSNKVTEKGKDVELRCDPISGHTALYWYRQSLGQGLEFLIYFQGNSAPDKSGLPSDRFSAERTGGSVSTLTIQRTQQEDSAVYLCASSLVGTAGIISFGEGSWLTVV.

This clonotype was counted ten times or more. The V and J genes are TRBV3-1 and TRBJ2-3; tentatively, D is TRBD1 or TRBD2 (5 bases each). Germline lookup yields CDR1 LGHDT and CDR2 YNNKEL (reference sequence). This CDR3 is built from 14 residues. Trimming removed 0 bases from V and 4 bases from J, with 8 bases in between. CDR3 DNA: TGTGCCAGCAGCCAAGAGGGGACCGCAGATACGCAGTATTTT. Amino acids: CASSQEGTADTQYF.

This clonotype has ten or more counts. The chain employs TRBV12-3 or TRBV12-4 and TRBJ1-6; D is unclear. V gave up 5 bases and J gave up 1 base, with 3 bases separating them. The CDR3 is made up of 13 amino acids. The CDR3, as DNA: TGTGCCAGCAGTCGGTCCTATAATTCACCCCTCCACTTT. Translation: CASSRSYNSPLHF.

This clonotype was seen a handful of times. The gene calls are TRBV12-3 or TRBV12-4 and TRBJ2-3, with D possibly TRBD2 on 6 matching bases. With 3 bases removed from V and 2 bases from J, the gap between germline ends came to 9 bases. This CDR3 spans 14 amino acids. The CDR3 DNA is TGTGCCAGCAGTTTTGGCGGGGTCACAGATACGCAGTATTTT. It is translated as CASSFGGVTDTQYF.

The chain is built from TRBV7-8 and TRBJ2-1, with 10 positions matching TRBD2. The junction had 4 bases not matched to a gene; V was cut back by 4 bases and J by 4 bases. Germline loops: CDR1 SGHVS, CDR2 FQNEAQ. This CDR3 has 15 amino acids. The CDR3 region has the DNA TGTGCCAGCAGCTCTAGCGGGGGAGATTACAATGAGCAGTTCTTC. Translating it yields CASSSSGGDYNEQFF.

This chain links TRBV6-2 or TRBV6-3 with TRBJ2-3; no firm D call. CDR3 size: 13 residues. V shed 8 bases and J shed 4 bases, with 13 bases lying between them. The V gene's germline CDR1 is MNHEY and CDR2 SVGEGT. DNA of the CDR3: TGTGCCAGCGCCAGGAGCCCATCAGATACGCAGTATTTT. Its protein product is CASARSPSDTQYF.

This clonotype came up a few times. This rearrangement joins TRBV7-2 to TRBJ2-1, with TRBD2 matching over 8 bases. The germline CDR1 and CDR2 sequences are SGHTA and FQGNSA. V trimming: 2 bases; J trimming: 7 bases; junction bases outside the gene matches: 16. The CDR3 extends over 18 amino acids. CDR3 residues: CASSLSPSGGPGRNEQFF. In nucleotides, the CDR3 is TGTGCCAGCAGCTTAAGCCCCAGCGGGGGACCGGGTAGGAATGAGCAGTTCTTC.

This clonotype was seen ten or more times. The chain is built from TRBV27 and TRBJ2-7; D is uncertain. V shed 6 bases and J shed 2 bases, with 20 bases lying between them. The CDR3 covers 16 residues. Germline CDR1 MNHEY, CDR2 SMNVEV (reference sequence). The CDR3 region has the DNA TGTGCCAGCAGCGAACCGACCCGAGGTCCCCCCTACGAGCAGTACTTC. Translated, it gives CASSEPTRGPPYEQYF.

In its sample, this clonotype was seen many times. The chain is built from TRBV6-4 and TRBJ2-3, with TRBD2 identical over 9 bases. Trimming took 6 bases from V and 5 from J; bases not matched to a gene: 6. CDR1 and CDR2 (germline): MRHNA, SNTAGT. The CDR3 is 14 amino acids. CDR3 region: CASSRAGGEDTQYF. For the CDR3, the DNA is TGTGCCAGCAGCCGAGCGGGGGGTGAAGATACGCAGTATTTT.

This clonotype was observed a few times. This sequence joins TRBV3-1 and TRBJ2-7; no definite D call. The V and J ends lost 1 base and 4 bases respectively, with 11 bases between them. Germline values: CDR1 LGHDT, CDR2 YNNKEL (reference sequence). CDR3 size: 14 residues. CDR3 amino acids: CASSQGAVNYEQYF. The CDR3 region has the DNA TGTGCCAGCAGCCAAGGGGCAGTGAATTACGAGCAGTACTTC.

This clonotype was observed at least ten times. The DNA of the CDR3 is TGTGCCAGCAGCCGCGTAACTAGCGGGGGGGCCGATGAGCAGTTCTTC. Translating gives CASSRVTSGGADEQFF. This chain links TRBV14 with TRBJ2-1; 13 nucleotides agree with TRBD2. This CDR3 has 16 residues. The junction had 8 bases not matched to a gene; V was cut back by 4 bases and J by 8 bases. Germline V lookup: CDR1 SGHDN, CDR2 FVKESK.

The sample holds a few counts of this clonotype. The chain carries TRBV7-2 and TRBJ1-4; unclear D gene. The CDR3 sequence is 15 residues long. From germline, CDR1 is SGHTA and CDR2 FQGNSA. Trimming left V 2 bases short and J 8 bases short, with 15 bases between. The DNA for the CDR3 is TGTGCCAGCAGCTTAACCCCATCTTTCCAAGAAAAACTGTTTTTT. It translates to CASSLTPSFQEKLFF.

This clonotype was found many times. This chain joins TRBV12-3 or TRBV12-4 and TRBJ1-1; D gene unclear. The CDR3 is 13 amino acids. V lost 5 bases and J 4 bases, leaving 11 bases between the germline ends. The CDR3 DNA follows: TGTGCCAGCAGTCGCCTGGCCGGCACTGAAGCTTTCTTT. It encodes CASSRLAGTEAFF.

The chain couples TRBV12-3 or TRBV12-4 to TRBJ1-6, with TRBD1 matching over 10 bases. The J segment lost 6 bases and the V segment lost 5 bases, leaving 1 base of the junction unmatched. This CDR3 region has 14 residues. The CDR3: CASSRDRGNSPLHF. In DNA form, the CDR3 reads TGTGCCAGCAGTCGGGACAGGGGTAATTCACCCCTCCACTTT.

This clonotype has just a few counts. V gene TRBV20-1 combines with J gene TRBJ1-6; TRBD1 is a possible D gene (5 bases). Germline V gene sequence: CDR1 DFQATT, CDR2 SNEGSKA (reference sequence). V gave up 3 bases and J gave up 7 bases, with 22 bases separating them. The CDR3 is 17 residues long. CDR3 bases: TGCAGTGCTAGTAACCAGGGTCCGTATTCTAGCAATTCACCCCTCCACTTT. Encoded protein: CSASNQGPYSSNSPLHF.

This clonotype was found many times. The chain joins TRBV7-3 to TRBJ2-2; 8 bases agree with TRBD2. The CDR3 extends over 17 amino acids. The trim removed 1 base at V and 7 bases at J, leaving 11 bases unmatched. From germline, CDR1 is SGHTA and CDR2 FQGTGA. The DNA of the CDR3 is TGTGCCAGCAGCTTAAATACGGAGCGGGGGCGAAACGGGGAGCTGTTTTTT. Protein sequence: CASSLNTERGRNGELFF.

Many counts were recorded for this clonotype. J is TRBJ2-3 and V is TRBV6-6, with 12 bases lining up with TRBD2. J was trimmed by 8 bases and V by 5 bases; bases with no gene match: 14. Germline V gene sequence: CDR1 MNHNY, CDR2 SVGAGI (reference sequence). The CDR3 runs 17 residues. The DNA for the CDR3 is TGTGCCAGCAGTGAAACCGGGACTAGCGGGTCCAAGCGTACGCAGTATTTT. This sequence encodes CASSETGTSGSKRTQYF.